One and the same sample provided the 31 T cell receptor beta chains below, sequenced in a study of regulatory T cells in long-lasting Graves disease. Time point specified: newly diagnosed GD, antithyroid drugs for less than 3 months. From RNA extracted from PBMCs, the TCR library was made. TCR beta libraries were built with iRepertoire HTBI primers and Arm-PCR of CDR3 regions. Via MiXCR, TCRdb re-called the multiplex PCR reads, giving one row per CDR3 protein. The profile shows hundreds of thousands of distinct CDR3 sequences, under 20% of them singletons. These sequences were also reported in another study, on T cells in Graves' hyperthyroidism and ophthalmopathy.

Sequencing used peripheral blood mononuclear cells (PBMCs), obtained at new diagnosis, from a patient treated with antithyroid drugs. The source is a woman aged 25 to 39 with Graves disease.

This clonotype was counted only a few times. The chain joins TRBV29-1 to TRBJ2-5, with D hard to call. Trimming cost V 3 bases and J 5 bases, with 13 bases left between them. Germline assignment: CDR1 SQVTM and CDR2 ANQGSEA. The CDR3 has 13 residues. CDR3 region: CSVDSLPQETQYF. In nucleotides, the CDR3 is TGCAGCGTTGATTCCCTTCCGCAGGAGACCCAGTACTTC.

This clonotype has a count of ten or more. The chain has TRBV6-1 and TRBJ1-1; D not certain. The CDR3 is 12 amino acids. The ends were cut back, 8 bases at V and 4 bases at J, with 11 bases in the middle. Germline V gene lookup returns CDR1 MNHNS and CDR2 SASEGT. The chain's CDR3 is CASFIVRTEAFF. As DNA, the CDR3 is TGTGCCAGCTTCATAGTCCGCACTGAAGCTTTCTTT.

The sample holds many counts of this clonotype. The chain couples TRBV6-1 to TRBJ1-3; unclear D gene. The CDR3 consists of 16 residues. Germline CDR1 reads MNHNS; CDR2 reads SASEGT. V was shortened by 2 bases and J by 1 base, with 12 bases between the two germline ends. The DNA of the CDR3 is TGTGCCAGCAGTGAACAGTGGAGCGGGTCTGGAAACACCATATATTTT. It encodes CASSEQWSGSGNTIYF.

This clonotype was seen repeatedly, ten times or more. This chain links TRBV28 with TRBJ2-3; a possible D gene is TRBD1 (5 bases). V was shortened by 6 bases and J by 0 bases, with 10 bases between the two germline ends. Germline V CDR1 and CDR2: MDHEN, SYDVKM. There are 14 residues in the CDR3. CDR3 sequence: CASRRTGSTDTQYF. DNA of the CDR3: TGTGCCAGCAGAAGAACAGGAAGCACAGATACGCAGTATTTT.

The CDR3 DNA is TGTGCCAGCTCAAACGTCCGTGGCGGGGAGCTGTTTTTT. Amino acids: CASSNVRGGELFF. The chain combines TRBV18 with TRBJ2-2; D gene uncertain. CDR1 is KGHSH, CDR2 LQKENI, per germline. This CDR3 comprises 13 residues. V was pared by 5 bases and J by 7 bases, with 11 bases between.

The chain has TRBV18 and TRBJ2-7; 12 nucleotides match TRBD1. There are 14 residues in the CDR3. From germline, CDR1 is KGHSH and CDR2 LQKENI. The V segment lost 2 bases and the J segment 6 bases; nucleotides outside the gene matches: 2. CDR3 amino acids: CASSPGTGGSEQYF. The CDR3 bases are TGTGCCAGCTCACCAGGGACAGGGGGCAGCGAGCAGTACTTC.

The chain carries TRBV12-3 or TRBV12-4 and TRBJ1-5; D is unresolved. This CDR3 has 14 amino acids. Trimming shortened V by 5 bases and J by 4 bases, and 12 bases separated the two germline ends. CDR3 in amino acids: CASSATSGNQPQHF. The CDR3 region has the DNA TGTGCCAGCAGTGCGACGTCGGGGAATCAGCCCCAGCATTTT.

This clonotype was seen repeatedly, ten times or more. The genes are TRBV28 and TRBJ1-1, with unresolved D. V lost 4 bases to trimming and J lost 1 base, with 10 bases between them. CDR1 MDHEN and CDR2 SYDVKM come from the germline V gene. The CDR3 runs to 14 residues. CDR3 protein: CASSYHSSNTEAFF. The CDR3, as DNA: TGTGCCAGCAGTTACCACAGCTCGAACACTGAAGCTTTCTTT.

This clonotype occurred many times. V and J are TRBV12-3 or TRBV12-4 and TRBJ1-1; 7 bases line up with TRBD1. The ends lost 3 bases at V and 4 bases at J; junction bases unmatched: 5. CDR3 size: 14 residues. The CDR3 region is CASSFRQGGTEAFF. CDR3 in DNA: TGTGCCAGCAGTTTTCGTCAGGGGGGCACTGAAGCTTTCTTT.

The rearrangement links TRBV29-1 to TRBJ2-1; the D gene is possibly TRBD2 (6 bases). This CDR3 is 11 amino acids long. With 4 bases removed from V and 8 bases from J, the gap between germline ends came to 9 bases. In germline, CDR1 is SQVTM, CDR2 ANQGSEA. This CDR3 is CSVGRDYEQFF. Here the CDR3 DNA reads TGCAGCGTTGGGAGGGACTATGAGCAGTTCTTC.

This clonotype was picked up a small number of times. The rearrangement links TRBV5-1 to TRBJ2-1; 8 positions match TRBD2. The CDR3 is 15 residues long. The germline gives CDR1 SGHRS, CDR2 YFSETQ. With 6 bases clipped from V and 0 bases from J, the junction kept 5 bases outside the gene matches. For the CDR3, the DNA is TGCGCCAGCACTCTAGCGGGCGCCTCCTACAATGAGCAGTTCTTC. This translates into CASTLAGASYNEQFF. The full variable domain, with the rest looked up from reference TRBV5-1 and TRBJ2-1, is KAGVTQTPRYLIKTRGQQVTLSCSPISGHRSVSWYQQTPGQGLQFLFEYFSETQRNKGNFPGRFSGRQFSNSRSEMNVSTLELGDSALYLCASTLAGASYNEQFFGPGTRLTVL.

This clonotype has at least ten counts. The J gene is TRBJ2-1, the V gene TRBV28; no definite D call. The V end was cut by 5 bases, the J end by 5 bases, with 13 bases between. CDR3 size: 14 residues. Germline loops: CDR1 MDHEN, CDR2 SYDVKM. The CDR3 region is CASSPLTSHNEQFF. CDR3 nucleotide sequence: TGTGCCAGCAGTCCATTGACATCCCACAATGAGCAGTTCTTC. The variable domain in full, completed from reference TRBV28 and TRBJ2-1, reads DVKVTQSSRYLVKRTGEKVFLECVQDMDHENMFWYRQDPGLGLRLIYFSYDVKMKEKGDIPEGYSVSREKKERFSLILESASTNQTSMYLCASSPLTSHNEQFFGPGTRLTVL.

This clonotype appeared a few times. In DNA, the CDR3 is TGCAGTGCTAGAGGGACCGTCGGGACTAGCGGCCCGCAAGAGACCCAGTACTTC. Translating gives CSARGTVGTSGPQETQYF. V usage is TRBV20-1 and J usage is TRBJ2-5, with 11 bases identical to TRBD2. Trimming took 1 base from V and 2 from J; bases not matched to a gene: 12. In germline, CDR1 is DFQATT, CDR2 SNEGSKA (reference sequence). The CDR3 spans 18 residues.

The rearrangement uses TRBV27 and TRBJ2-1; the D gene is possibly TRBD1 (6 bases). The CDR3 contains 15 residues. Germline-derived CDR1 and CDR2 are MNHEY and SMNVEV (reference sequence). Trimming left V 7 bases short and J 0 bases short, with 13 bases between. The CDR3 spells CASTTGTISYNEQFF. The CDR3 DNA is TGTGCCAGCACAACCGGGACAATCTCCTACAATGAGCAGTTCTTC.

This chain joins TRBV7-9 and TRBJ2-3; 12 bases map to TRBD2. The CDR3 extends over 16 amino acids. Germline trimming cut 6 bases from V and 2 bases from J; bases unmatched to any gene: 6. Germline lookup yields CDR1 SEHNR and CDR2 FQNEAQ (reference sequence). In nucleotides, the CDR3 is TGTGCCAGCAGACTGGGACTAGCGGGTGTCACAGATACGCAGTATTTT. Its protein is CASRLGLAGVTDTQYF. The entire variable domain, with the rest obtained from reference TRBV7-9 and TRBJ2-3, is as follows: DTGVSQNPRHKITKRGQNVTFRCDPISEHNRLYWYRQTLGQGPEFLTYFQNEAQLEKSRLLSDRFSAERPKGSFSTLEIQRTEQGDSAMYLCASRLGLAGVTDTQYFGPGTRLTVL.

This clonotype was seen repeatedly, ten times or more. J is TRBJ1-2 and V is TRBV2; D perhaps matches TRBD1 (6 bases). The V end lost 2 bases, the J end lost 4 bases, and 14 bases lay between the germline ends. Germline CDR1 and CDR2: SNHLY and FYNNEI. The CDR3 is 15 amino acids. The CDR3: CASSEPKDRGYGYTF. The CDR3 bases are TGTGCCAGCAGTGAACCCAAGGACAGAGGCTATGGCTACACCTTC.

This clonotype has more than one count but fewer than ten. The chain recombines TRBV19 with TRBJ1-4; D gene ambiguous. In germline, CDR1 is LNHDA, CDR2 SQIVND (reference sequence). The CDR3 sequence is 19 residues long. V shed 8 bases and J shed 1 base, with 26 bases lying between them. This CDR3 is CASPTALNCPRGTNEKLFF. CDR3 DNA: TGTGCCAGTCCGACGGCCCTGAACTGCCCTCGTGGAACTAATGAAAAACTGTTTTTT.

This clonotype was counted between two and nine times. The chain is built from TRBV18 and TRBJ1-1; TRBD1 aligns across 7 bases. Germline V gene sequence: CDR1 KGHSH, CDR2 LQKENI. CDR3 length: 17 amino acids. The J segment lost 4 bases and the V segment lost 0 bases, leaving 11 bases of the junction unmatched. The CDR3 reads CASSPPGGGGLGTEAFF. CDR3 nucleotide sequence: TGTGCCAGCTCACCACCGGGAGGGGGCGGCTTGGGCACTGAAGCTTTCTTT. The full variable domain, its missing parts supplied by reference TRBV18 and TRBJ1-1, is NAGVMQNPRHLVRRRGQEARLRCSPMKGHSHVYWYRQLPEEGLKFMVYLQKENIIDESGMPKERFSAEFPKEGPSILRIQQVVRGDSAAYFCASSPPGGGGLGTEAFFGQGTRLTVV.

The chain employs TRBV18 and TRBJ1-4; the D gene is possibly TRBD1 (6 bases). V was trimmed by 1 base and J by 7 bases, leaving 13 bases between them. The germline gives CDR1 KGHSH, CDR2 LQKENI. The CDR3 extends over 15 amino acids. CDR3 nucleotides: TGTGCCAGCTCACCACGGAGGGGGTCGGGTGAAAAACTGTTTTTT. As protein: CASSPRRGSGEKLFF.

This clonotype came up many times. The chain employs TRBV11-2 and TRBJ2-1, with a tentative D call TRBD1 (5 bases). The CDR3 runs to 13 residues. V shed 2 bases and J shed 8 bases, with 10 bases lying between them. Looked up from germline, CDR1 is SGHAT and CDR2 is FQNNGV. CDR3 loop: CASSLSGLHEQFF. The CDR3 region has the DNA TGTGCCAGCAGCTTATCAGGGTTACATGAGCAGTTCTTC.

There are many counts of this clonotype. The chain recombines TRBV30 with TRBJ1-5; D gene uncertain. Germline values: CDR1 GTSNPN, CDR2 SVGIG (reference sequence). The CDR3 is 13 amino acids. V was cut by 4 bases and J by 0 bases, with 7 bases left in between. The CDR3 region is CAWTENSNQPQHF. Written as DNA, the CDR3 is TGTGCCTGGACAGAGAATAGCAATCAGCCCCAGCATTTT.

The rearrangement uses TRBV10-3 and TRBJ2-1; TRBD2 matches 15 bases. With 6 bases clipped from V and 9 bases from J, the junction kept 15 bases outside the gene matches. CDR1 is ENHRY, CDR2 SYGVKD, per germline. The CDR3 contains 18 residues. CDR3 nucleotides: TGTGCCATCAGATCAGGACTAGCGGGAGGGCAGGTAATGCGTGAGCAGTTCTTC. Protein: CAIRSGLAGGQVMREQFF.

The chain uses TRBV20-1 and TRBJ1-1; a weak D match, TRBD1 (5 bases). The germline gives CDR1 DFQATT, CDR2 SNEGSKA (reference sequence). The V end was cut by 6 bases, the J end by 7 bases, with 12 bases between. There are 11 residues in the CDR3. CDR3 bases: TGCAGTGCCTCTAGGGGCAGTGAAGCTTTCTTT. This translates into CSASRGSEAFF.

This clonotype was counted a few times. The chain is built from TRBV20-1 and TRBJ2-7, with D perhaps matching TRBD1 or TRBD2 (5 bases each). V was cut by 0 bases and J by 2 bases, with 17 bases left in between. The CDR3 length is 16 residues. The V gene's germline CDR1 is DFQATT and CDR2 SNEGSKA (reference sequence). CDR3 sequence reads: CSARDTIGTHPYEQYF. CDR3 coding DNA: TGCAGTGCTAGAGACACTATCGGGACGCATCCCTACGAGCAGTACTTC.

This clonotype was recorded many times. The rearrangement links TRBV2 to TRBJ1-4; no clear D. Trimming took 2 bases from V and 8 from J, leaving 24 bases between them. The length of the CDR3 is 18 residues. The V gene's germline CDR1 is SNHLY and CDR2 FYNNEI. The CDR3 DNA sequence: TGTGCCAGCAGTGAACGCACCAACTCGCTCGTTCAGCAGGAAAAACTGTTTTTT. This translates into CASSERTNSLVQQEKLFF.

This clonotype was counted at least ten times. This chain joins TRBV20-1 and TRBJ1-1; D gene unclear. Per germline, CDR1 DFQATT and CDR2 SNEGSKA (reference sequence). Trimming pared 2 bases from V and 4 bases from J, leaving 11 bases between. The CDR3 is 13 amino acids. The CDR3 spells CSARTAFGTEAFF. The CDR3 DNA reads TGCAGTGCTAGAACAGCCTTTGGCACTGAAGCTTTCTTT.

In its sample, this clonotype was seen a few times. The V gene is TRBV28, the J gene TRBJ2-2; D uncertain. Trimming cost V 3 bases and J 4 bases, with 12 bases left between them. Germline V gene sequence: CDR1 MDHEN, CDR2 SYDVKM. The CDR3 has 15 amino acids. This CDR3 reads CASSFVDLVTGELFF. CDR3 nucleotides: TGTGCCAGCAGTTTCGTGGATTTGGTCACCGGGGAGCTGTTTTTT.

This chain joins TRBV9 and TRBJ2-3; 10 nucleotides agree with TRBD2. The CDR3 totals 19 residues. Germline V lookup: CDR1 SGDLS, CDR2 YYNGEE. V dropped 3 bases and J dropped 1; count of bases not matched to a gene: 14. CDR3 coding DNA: TGTGCCAGCAGCGCCCCCGAGACTAGCGGGCTTAAGGGCACAGATACGCAGTATTTT. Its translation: CASSAPETSGLKGTDTQYF.

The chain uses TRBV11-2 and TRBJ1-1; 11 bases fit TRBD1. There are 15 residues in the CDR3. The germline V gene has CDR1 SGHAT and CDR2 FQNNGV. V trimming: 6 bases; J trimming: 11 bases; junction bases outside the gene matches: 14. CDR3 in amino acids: CASRVTGQGDRSAFF. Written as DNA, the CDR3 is TGTGCCAGCAGGGTAACGGGACAGGGGGACCGTTCGGCTTTCTTT.

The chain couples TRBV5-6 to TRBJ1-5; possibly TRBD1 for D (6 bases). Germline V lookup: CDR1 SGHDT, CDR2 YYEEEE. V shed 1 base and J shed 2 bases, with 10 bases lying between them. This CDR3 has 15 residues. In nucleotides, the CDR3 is TGTGCCAGCAGCTTGTTTGGGGGCGGCAATCAGCCCCAGCATTTT. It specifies CASSLFGGGNQPQHF. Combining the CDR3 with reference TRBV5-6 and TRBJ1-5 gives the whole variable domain DAGVTQSPTHLIKTRGQQVTLRCSPKSGHDTVSWYQQALGQGPQFIFQYYEEEERQRGNFPDRFSGHQFPNYSSELNVNALLLGDSALYLCASSLFGGGNQPQHFGDGTRLSIL.

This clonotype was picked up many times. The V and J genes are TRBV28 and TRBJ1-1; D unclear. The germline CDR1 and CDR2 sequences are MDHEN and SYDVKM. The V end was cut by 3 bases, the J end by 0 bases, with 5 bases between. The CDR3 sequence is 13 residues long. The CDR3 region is CASSLAMNTEAFF. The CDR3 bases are TGTGCCAGCAGTTTGGCGATGAACACTGAAGCTTTCTTT.